This T cell receptor (beta chain) was captured by sequencing in a study of blood T cells in healthy people across ages. Findings and limits, study-wide: When set beside aged donors, long-lived donors presented more naive CD4+ cells and higher diversity. Researchers said unsorted PBMCs prevented a conclusive naive versus antigen-experienced comparison.

For the second PCR, which ran for 7 to 11 cycles, a sample-barcoded 5' primer and a J-beta primer mix were used. TCRdb used MiXCR to reprocess the 5' RACE reads, holding one entry per CDR3 protein. This repertoire shows about a million distinct CDR3 sequences, roughly 47% found once; its top ten account for roughly 23%. On this clonotype itself: What it binds is not known.

Trimming stripped 1 base from V and 7 bases from J, with 19 bases between. The germline CDR1 and CDR2 sequences are GTSNPN and SVGIG (reference sequence). The CDR3 runs 15 residues. The rearrangement joins TRBV30 to TRBJ1-2; D unclear. Material: blood. This clonotype originated in a woman in her sixties in good health. The CDR3 bases are TGTGCCTGGAGTGCTTTTGAGGTCCGCCGCATTGGCTACACCTTC. Translating it yields CAWSAFEVRRIGYTF.